What follows is one T cell receptor (beta chain) and its context. Its target is unknown. This record comes from a study of post-analysis software for immune sequencing data. About the research overall: Progressive-relapsing, secondary progressive and relapsing-remitting multiple sclerosis were among the disease courses included.

General observations from the study: Several TRBV segments were more frequent in patients than controls; TRBV5-6, TRBV5-1 and TRBV20-1 belonged to this group. Controls had significantly higher normalized Chao1 diversity than multiple sclerosis patients. Strong co-clustering by F measure was seen for same-batch samples.

TCR beta libraries were prepared from cDNA with unique molecular identifiers. The authors obtained 540,000 or so cDNA molecules from approximately 1 to 10 million T cells. TCRdb reanalysed the PCR reads using MiXCR and keeps one entry per CDR3 protein. The sample consists of around 440,000 distinct CDR3 sequences, under 55% of them appearing once. CDR1 is SGHAT, CDR2 FQNNGV, per germline. This CDR3 comprises 17 residues. Between the trimmed V and J ends, which lost 5 bases and 0 bases, there was a span of 17 bases. The clonotype comes from a girl under 18 with multiple sclerosis. The V call is TRBV11-2, the J call TRBJ2-1; D is ambiguous. Specimen: blood. The CDR3 protein is CASSPHTGSLSYNEQFF. The CDR3 coding sequence is TGTGCCAGCAGCCCTCATACCGGGTCTCTCTCCTACAATGAGCAGTTCTTC.